This T cell receptor (beta chain) was documented in a study of CD8+CD57+ T cells in acquired aplastic anemia. Study context: DNA per sorted CD4+ or CD8+ sample ranged about 0.18 to 30 ug, averaging roughly 3.5 ug. On average, healthy donors gave about 10.8 million reads for CD4+ cells.

General study findings and limits: Between patients and controls, CD8+ Simpson's diversity did not vary significantly. A set of roughly 27 CD8+ CDR3 sequences was shared between patients and controls, and these sequences appeared highly expressed in patients.

V lost 3 bases and J 0 bases, leaving 9 bases between the germline ends. The CDR3 consists of 16 residues. This clonotype was observed at least ten times. The antigen remains unidentified. The template for TCR beta VDJ and CDR3 sequence profiling was genomic DNA. TCRdb re-called the reads with MiXCR, one entry per CDR3 protein. The data show 120,000 or so distinct CDR3 sequences, with 48% seen just once and around 2.3% held by the top ten. The sequenced sample was sorted CD4+, CD8+, or CD8+CD57+ T cells (not recorded which) from PBMCs. This sequence originates from a human donor in good health, serving as a control. This chain uses TRBV12-3 or TRBV12-4 with TRBJ2-6, with D tentatively TRBD2 (6 bases). The CDR3 region has the DNA TGTGCCAGCAGTTTGGGGGGATACTCTGGGGCCAACGTCCTGACTTTC. It encodes CASSLGGYSGANVLTF.